The table lists the clone carrying this T cell receptor (beta chain) with many counts. What it binds is not known. Looked up from germline, CDR1 is LGHNA and CDR2 is YNFKEQ. This CDR3 comprises 19 residues. Trimming removed 0 bases at V and 2 bases at J, with 22 bases between. These data come from a study of neurological immune-mediated disorders. Study-level findings and limits: No CDR3 amino acid sequences were shared by expanded clones across subjects, suggesting private repertoires in all groups.

TCRdb processed the 5' RACE reads anew with MiXCR; each CDR3 protein has one entry. The data contain about 22,000 distinct CDR3 sequences, over 5.5% of them singletons. This receptor was taken from a man aged 18 to 30 in good health. V gene TRBV4-2 combines with J gene TRBJ1-1, with a tentative D call TRBD1 (6 bases). Sequencing was done on a sample of CD8+ T cells from blood. The CDR3 region is CASSQEETGRKGLNTEAFF. For the CDR3, the DNA is TGTGCCAGCAGCCAAGAGGAAACAGGGAGAAAGGGGCTTAACACTGAAGCTTTCTTT.